The T cell receptor (beta chain) described here comes from a study of CD8 T cells in ankylosing spondylitis (dated by TCRdb to about 2017). The study in broad terms: The study set out to find disease-linked TCR variants by profiling T cell receptor beta repertoires in ankylosing spondylitis patients and healthy donors. In total, the full study cohort was made up of roughly 110 healthy donors and 25 or so ankylosing spondylitis patients. Peripheral blood samples were taken, and synovial fluid was additionally collected from ankylosing spondylitis patients. The study at large found these results: The disease-linked clones were reported to be significantly enriched in matched synovial fluid samples from ankylosing spondylitis patients. A TCR beta motif made up of several highly homologous amino acid variants appeared to be characteristic of blood from ankylosing spondylitis patients. A CD8+ phenotype was shown by the disease-linked clones, which were found at relatively low frequencies in peripheral blood. Some motif variants were previously reported in synovial fluid and blood of reactive arthritis patients, suggesting common disease-initiation mechanisms.

This clonotype showed up many times. Which antigen it targets is not known. No much larger clonotype is one base removed from it; base qualities were not supplied. Taken from cysteine to phenylalanine, the CDR3 has 14 residues. This entry keeps only the CDR3 DNA: 42 bases, framed from base 1. The germline V gene (reference sequence) specifies DFQATT as CDR1 and SNEGSKA as CDR2. At the junction V is shortened by 5 bases and J by 4 bases; bases outside the gene matches: 8. Sequencing took place on an Illumina HiSeq 2500. TCR beta libraries were prepared by quantitative 5'-RACE with molecular barcodes. As for the original processing: A new computational method based on a probabilistic model of VDJ rearrangement was used to identify disease-linked TCR variants. TCRdb itself trimmed the public reads at Q25 with fastp, ran MiXCR and retained productive beta chains. When rows share a CDR3 protein, they turn into one entry using the most common DNA and genes. The V and J calls follow TCRdb's processing rather than the paper's. The sample includes roughly 490,000 distinct CDR3 sequences, with about 5.7% observed a single time. The ten largest account for under 4.5% of the sample.

The chain joins TRBV20-1 to TRBJ2-7; 10 central bases correspond to TRBD1. Input material: blood, either unsorted or a sorted T cell fraction (not recorded which). This TCR was sampled from a male donor with ankylosing spondylitis. The DNA sequence follows: TGCAGTGCTCCCGGGACAGGGGTTGGGTACGAGCAGTACTTC. Translated, this gives CSAPGTGVGYEQYF.